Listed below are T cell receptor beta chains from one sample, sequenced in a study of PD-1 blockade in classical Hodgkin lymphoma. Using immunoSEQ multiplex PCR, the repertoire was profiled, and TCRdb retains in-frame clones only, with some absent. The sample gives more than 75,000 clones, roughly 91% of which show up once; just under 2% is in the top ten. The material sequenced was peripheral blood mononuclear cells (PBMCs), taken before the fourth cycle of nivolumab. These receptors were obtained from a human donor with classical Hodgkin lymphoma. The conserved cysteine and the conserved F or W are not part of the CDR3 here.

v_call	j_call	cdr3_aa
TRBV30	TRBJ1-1	AWSLQTGTEAF
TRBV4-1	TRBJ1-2	ASSQDQGGPYGYT
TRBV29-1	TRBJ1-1	SAEGDTEAF
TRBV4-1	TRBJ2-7	ASSGTPYEQY
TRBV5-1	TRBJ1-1	ASSSGEHTEAF
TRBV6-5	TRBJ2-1	ASSPGTGRVEQF
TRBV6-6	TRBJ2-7	ATKDRTYEQY
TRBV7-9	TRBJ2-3	ASSLLGDTQY
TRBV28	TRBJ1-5	ASSLTSGTGTQPQH
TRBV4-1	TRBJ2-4	ASSQVRVLAEHKNIQY
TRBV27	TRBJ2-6	ASSFTGSGANVLT
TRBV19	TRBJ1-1	ASSIPGGENTEAF
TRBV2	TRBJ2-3	ASIRNFPGQGGTQY
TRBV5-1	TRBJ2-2	ASSASRVVVTGELF
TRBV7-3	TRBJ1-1	ASSTQRAGLAF
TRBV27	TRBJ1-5	ASGDFGENRPQH
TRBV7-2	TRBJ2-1	ASSLGSGGPNNEQF
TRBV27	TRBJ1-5	ASSSIPNQPQH
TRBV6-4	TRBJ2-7	ASSEPMRGTPYEQY
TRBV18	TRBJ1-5	ASSPKGGNQPQH
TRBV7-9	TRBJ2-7	ASSLSTSGIPYEQY
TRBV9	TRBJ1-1	ASGQGGWDTEAF
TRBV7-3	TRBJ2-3	ASSSMTSGRFPDTQY
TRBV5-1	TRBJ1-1	ASSGGLGDTEAF
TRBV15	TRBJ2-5	ATSTRQGKGETQY
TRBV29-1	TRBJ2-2	SVEGGQVPGELF
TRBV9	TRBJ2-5	ASSGVGLAGQETQY
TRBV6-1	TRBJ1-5	ASSEFSGIPQH
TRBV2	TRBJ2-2	ASSTFRAVWTGELF
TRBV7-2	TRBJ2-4	ASSGTSTENIQY
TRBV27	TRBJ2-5	ASSQRRIPGGPSTQYQETQY
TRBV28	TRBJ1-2	ASSWYDSYGYT
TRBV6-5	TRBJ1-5	ASSLIYSNQPQH
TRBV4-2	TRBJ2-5	ASSQARGEVETQY
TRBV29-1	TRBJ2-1	SVPPYRDEQF
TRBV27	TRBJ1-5	ASSSNRVSNQPQH
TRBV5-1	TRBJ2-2	ASSLGLAPNTGELF
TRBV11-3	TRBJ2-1	ASSRGPGEGRAYNEQF
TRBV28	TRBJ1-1	ASSLRNPNTEAF
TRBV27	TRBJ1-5	ASSSLPNLSTGGLNQPQH
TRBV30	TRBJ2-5	AWSVKDINGETQY
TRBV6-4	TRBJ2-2	ASSRLGGTGELF